This is a list of T cell receptor beta chains from one sample in a study of T cell responses to AZD1222 COVID-19 vaccine. The table came from immunoSEQ multiplex PCR; TCRdb's copy has only in-frame clones and leaves some out. The sample lists approximately 140,000 clones, about 92% occurring once. The material was peripheral blood, obtained on day 0 of AZD1222 vaccination. The receptors stem from an adult in good health. CDR3s include the opening cysteine and the closing phenylalanine or tryptophan. Each record gives: clone size, D gene, J gene, CDR3 length, V gene, CDR3 DNA, CDR3 protein. A D gene is named only where the DNA matches it firmly. The size of a clone is reported for some rows only, either as once, few or many, or as a class for expanded clones.

once,.,TRBJ2-3,13,TRBV5-1,TGCGCCAGCGGGGAGAGAGGCACAGATACGCAGTATTTT,CASGERGTDTQYF
.,TRBD1,TRBJ2-6,17,TRBV19,TGTGCCAGTAGAAAGGGACAGGGACAATCTGGGGCCAACGTCCTGACTTTC,CASRKGQGQSGANVLTF
.,.,TRBJ1-2,15,TRBV19,TGTGCCAGTAGTATTAAGGCGGGGGCTGCCGGTGGCTACACCTTC,CASSIKAGAAGGYTF
.,TRBD1,TRBJ1-2,15,TRBV30,TGTGCCTGGAGTGTCGGCCAGGGGGCCGACTATGGCTACACCTTC,CAWSVGQGADYGYTF
.,.,TRBJ2-6,15,TRBV7-9,TGTGCCAGCACCCGGACAGCCTCTGGGGCCAACGTCCTGACTTTC,CASTRTASGANVLTF
.,TRBD1,TRBJ1-2,15,TRBV11-2,TGTGCCAGCAGCTTAGGGACAGGGTCTCCGGGAGGCTACACCTTC,CASSLGTGSPGGYTF
.,.,TRBJ2-7,15,TRBV11-2,TGTGCCAGCAGCTTAGCCCCCGACACTTCCTACGAGCAGTACTTC,CASSLAPDTSYEQYF
.,.,TRBJ2-3,16,TRBV6-6,TGTGCCAGCAGTTACTCGGGCTCGTCTAGCACAGATACGCAGTATTTT,CASSYSGSSSTDTQYF
.,.,TRBJ2-2,15,TRBV4-2,TGTGCCAGCAGCCAAGGGGTCTCTAACACCGGGGAGCTGTTTTTT,CASSQGVSNTGELFF
.,TRBD2,TRBJ2-5,16,TRBV9,TGTGCCAGCAGCGTAGTAGGTGCGGGAGTCCCAGAGACCCAGTACTTC,CASSVVGAGVPETQYF
few,.,TRBJ2-6,14,TRBV9,TGTGCCAGCAGCCGGGGTACTGGGGCCAACGTCCTGACTTTC,CASSRGTGANVLTF
.,.,TRBJ2-4,16,TRBV5-5,TGTGCCAGCAGCTTGGAAGGGAGACAGATTTCTTTCATTCAGTACTTC,CASSLEGRQISFIQYF
.,TRBD1,TRBJ2-7,15,TRBV4-3,TGCGCCAGCAGCCCGGGACAGGGGGCCGGGAACGAGCAGTACTTC,CASSPGQGAGNEQYF
.,.,TRBJ2-3,14,TRBV6-5,TGTGCCAGCAGGCAGACACCCGGGACAGATACGCAGTATTTT,CASRQTPGTDTQYF
.,.,TRBJ2-1,15,TRBV19,TGTGCCAGTAGGGGGGCCAAGGGGCCCGATGTAGAGCAGTTCTTC,CASRGAKGPDVEQFF
.,.,TRBJ2-1,14,TRBV3-1/TRBV3-2,TGTGCCAGCAGCCGGGAGAGCTCCTACAATGAGCAGTTCTTC,CASSRESSYNEQFF
.,TRBD2,TRBJ2-3,15,TRBV19,TGTGCCAGTAGTGACCTGGGGGGGTCGGGAGATACGCAGTATTTT,CASSDLGGSGDTQYF